This T cell receptor (beta chain) was sequenced in a study of T-cell memory formation after mild COVID-19. Turning to the study itself: TCR clusters largely stayed donor specific.

CDR1 is SGHTA, CDR2 FQGNSA, per germline. V lost 4 bases to trimming and J lost 6 bases, with 24 bases between them. The CDR3 is 18 residues long. Study-wide points: Researchers found some responding clones in pre-infection memory, a sign that cross-reactive memory joined. A second wave expanding day 15 to 37 was CD4+-biased; contracting clones were balanced.

UMIs and sample barcodes were carried by the TCR alpha and TCR beta cDNA libraries that 5'RACE produced using constant-segment primers. TCRdb reprocessed the 5' RACE reads with MiXCR, giving one entry per CDR3 protein. This table holds more than 300,000 distinct CDR3 sequences, over 11% found once. Note on this clonotype: The antigen is undetermined.

V and J are TRBV7-2 and TRBJ2-2, with D perhaps TRBD1 (5 bases). The TCR sequence derives from a man between 18 and 35 years old who had mild COVID-19 (a few samples of this study predate the infection). Cell type and time point are not known. The source material was PBMCs or a T cell subset sorted from them (not recorded which). The CDR3 DNA reads TGTGCCAGCAGCTCATTCTGGGGCCACCTTGGTACGGCCGGGGAGCTGTTTTTT. Protein: CASSSFWGHLGTAGELFF. Variable domain in full (rest from reference TRBV7-2 and TRBJ2-2): GAGVSQSPSNKVTEKGKDVELRCDPISGHTALYWYRQSLGQGLEFLIYFQGNSAPDKSGLPSDRFSAERTGGSVSTLTIQRTQQEDSAVYLCASSSFWGHLGTAGELFFGEGSRLTVL.